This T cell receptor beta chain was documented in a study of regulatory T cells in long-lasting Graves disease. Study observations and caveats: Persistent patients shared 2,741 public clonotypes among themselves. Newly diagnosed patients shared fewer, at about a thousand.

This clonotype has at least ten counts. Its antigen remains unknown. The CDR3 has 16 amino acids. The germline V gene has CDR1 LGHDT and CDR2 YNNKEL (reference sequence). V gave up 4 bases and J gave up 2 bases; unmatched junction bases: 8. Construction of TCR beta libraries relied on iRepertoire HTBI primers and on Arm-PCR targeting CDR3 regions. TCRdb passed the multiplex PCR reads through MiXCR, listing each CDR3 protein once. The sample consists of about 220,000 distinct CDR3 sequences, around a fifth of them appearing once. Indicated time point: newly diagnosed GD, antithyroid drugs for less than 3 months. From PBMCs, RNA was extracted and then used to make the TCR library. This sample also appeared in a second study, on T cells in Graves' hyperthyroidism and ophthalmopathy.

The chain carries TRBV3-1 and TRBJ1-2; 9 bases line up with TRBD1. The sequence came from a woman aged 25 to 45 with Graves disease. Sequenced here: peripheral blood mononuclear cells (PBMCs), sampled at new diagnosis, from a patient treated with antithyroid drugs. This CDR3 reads CASSLRTGQGNYGYTF. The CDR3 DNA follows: TGTGCCAGCAGCCTCAGGACCGGACAGGGGAACTATGGCTACACCTTC.